The sequence of this T cell receptor beta chain was determined in a study of blood T cell repertoires in COVID-19 (dated by TCRdb to about 2020). Turning to the overall study: Collaborator samples came from the United States, Italy and Spain and covered acute and convalescent phases of COVID-19. The prospective study material was composed of cDNA or gDNA derived from T cells, B-cell-depleted T cells, or PBMCs. The dataset comprised deeply sampled blood TCRbeta repertoires from subjects exposed to, actively infected with, or recovered from COVID-19. A freely available public database, intended as a resource for researchers studying the immune response to SARS-CoV-2, is where the repertoires were released. The samples were drawn from two sources: the first 160 participants of the ongoing ImmuneRACE study, and over 1,000 subjects contributed by 6 global collaborators. Sample metadata almost always included a de-identified subject ID, COVID-19 status, age in years and sex. Where HLA class I and class II types were available, the types were taken from metadata supplied by the sample provider, not from assay-based typing. What the authors observed across the whole study: The quantity of clinical and demographic metadata differed by source and by participant and was supplied without curation.

One collaborating source in Seattle enrolled patients during active infection and followed them longitudinally through the course of disease. Whole blood was collected in K2EDTA tubes by collaborating institutions according to the institutions' own protocols. For TCRbeta analysis, collaborators shipped samples in one of three forms: frozen whole blood, isolated PBMCs, or DNA extracted from either of those sample types. TCRbeta CDR3 regions were amplified from genomic DNA using the immunoSEQ Assay, a bias-controlled multiplex PCR. Per the source publication's procedure: The number of nucleated cells in each sample was estimated by amplification of reference gene primers within the assay. To quantify the absolute abundance of each unique TCRbeta CDR3 rearrangement, sequence reads were collapsed and filtered. For each sample, productive Simpson clonality was calculated as the square root of Simpson's diversity index across productive rearrangements. This immuneACCESS table, as held by TCRdb, lists in-frame sequences with V and J called but not all clones. Of the missing ones, under half trace to an unresolved V gene in checked studies; the others have no known cause. V, J and clone size reflect that table, while D and trimming were determined from the DNA. This sample is represented by some 200,000 clones; roughly 80% of them were singletons. Jointly, the top ten make up 11% of the sample.

For this clone: Its specific antigen is unknown. It has no much larger one-base neighbor in the sample; base qualities were not kept.

The CDR3 goes from the cysteine to the phenylalanine over 12 residues. Of all the DNA, just the CDR3 is kept, 36 bases in frame from base 1. The V end loses 7 bases and the J end loses 2 bases, and a stretch of 8 bases separates them. Per the germline V gene (reference sequence), LNHDA is the CDR1 and SQIVND is the CDR2. The chain joins TRBV19 to TRBJ1-1; matching of 5 bases hints at TRBD1 as the D gene. The sequenced sample was peripheral blood. The origin of this receptor is a woman aged 40-49 years with COVID-19, enrolled during active disease. The CDR3 region: CASKQDNTEAFF. The DNA reads TGTGCCAGTAAACAGGATAACACTGAAGCTTTCTTT. The entire variable domain, with the stretches around the CDR3 drawn from the reference TRBV19 and TRBJ1-1 proteins, is DGGITQSPKYLFRKEGQNVTLSCEQNLNHDAMYWYRQDPGQGLRLIYYSQIVNDFQKGDIAEGYSVSREKKESFPLTVTSAQKNPTAFYLCASKQDNTEAFFGQGTRLTVV.